This T cell receptor (beta chain) originates from a study of cytomegalovirus exposure and HLA in healthy donors. Study-level results: Some highly shared sequence variants likely arose as a pipeline artifact. According to the study, roughly 160 TCR beta chains were cytomegalovirus-associated. A missense variant in DCLRE1C was later tied to TCR beta V- and J-gene trimming. In a later analysis, donors in an Asian-associated ancestry cluster reportedly had fewer N-insertions in productive TCRs than the cohort mean.

The germline V gene has CDR1 SGHRS and CDR2 YFSETQ. The V gene lost 1 base and the J gene lost 2 bases, with 9 bases spanning the gap. The CDR3 loop spans 14 amino acids. Primers: 60 Vbeta forward and 13 Jbeta reverse. The data were produced by immunoSEQ multiplex PCR, yet TCRdb's version contains in-frame clones alone and is incomplete. The profile covers 200,000 to 250,000 clones, with over 75% appearing a single time and around 1.8% taken by the ten largest. Of note for this clone: Its target is not known.

The chain has TRBV5-1 and TRBJ1-1; no reliable D call. This TCR was sampled from a man aged 18 to 30 in good health and CMV-seronegative. Sequencing was carried out using PBMCs. The CDR3: CASSLIGANTEAFF. The CDR3 DNA is TGCGCCAGCAGCTTGATTGGAGCAAACACTGAAGCTTTCTTT.